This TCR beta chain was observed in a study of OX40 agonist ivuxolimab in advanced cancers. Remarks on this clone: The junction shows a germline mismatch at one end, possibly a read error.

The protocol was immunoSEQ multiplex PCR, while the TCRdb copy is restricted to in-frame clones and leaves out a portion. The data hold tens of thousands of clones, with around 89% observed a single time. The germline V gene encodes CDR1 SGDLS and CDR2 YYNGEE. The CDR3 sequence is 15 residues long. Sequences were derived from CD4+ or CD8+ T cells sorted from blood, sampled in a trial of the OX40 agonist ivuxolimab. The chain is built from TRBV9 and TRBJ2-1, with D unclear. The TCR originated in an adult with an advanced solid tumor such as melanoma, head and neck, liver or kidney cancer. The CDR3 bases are TGTGCCAGCACCGTAGATGGGAAACCCTACAATGAGCAGTTCTTC. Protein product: CASTVDGKPYNEQFF.